The 28 T cell receptor beta chains listed next were all sequenced from one sample in a study of T cell responses to AZD1222 COVID-19 vaccine. The assay was immunoSEQ multiplex PCR, and TCRdb's table has in-frame clones only and misses some. The sample shows about 130,000 clones, around 86% of them seen only once. This specimen consisted of peripheral blood, obtained on day 0 of AZD1222 vaccination. The receptor source for this set is an adult in good health.

This clone came up once. The J gene is TRBJ2-7, the V gene TRBV28, with TRBD2 as a possible D gene (6 bases). V lost 7 bases to trimming and J lost 2 bases, with 21 bases between them. Germline V lookup: CDR1 MDHEN, CDR2 SYDVKM. This CDR3 contains 16 residues. The CDR3: CASNLGGNSRPYEQYF. The DNA for the CDR3 is TGTGCCAGCAACCTGGGGGGAAACTCGCGGCCCTACGAGCAGTACTTC.

The rearrangement uses TRBV11-2 and TRBJ2-7; 10 nucleotides align to TRBD2. The V gene end was trimmed by 3 bases and the J gene end by 6 bases; junction bases not matched to a gene: 8. The length of the CDR3 is 15 residues. CDR1 is SGHAT and CDR2 is FQNNGV in the germline V gene. CDR3 nucleotide sequence: TGTGCCAGCAGCTTGGGAGCGGGGGGGGTGAGCGAGCAGTACTTC. Encoded protein: CASSLGAGGVSEQYF.

The gene calls are TRBV5-1 and TRBJ1-2, with no clear D. V was pared by 0 bases and J by 2 bases, with 11 bases between. Germline assignment: CDR1 SGHRS and CDR2 YFSETQ. This CDR3 has 15 residues. This CDR3 reads CASSLAGQANYGYTF. DNA of the CDR3: TGCGCCAGCAGCTTGGCCGGGCAGGCCAACTATGGCTACACCTTC.

The chain uses TRBV2 and TRBJ2-6, with 11 bases matching TRBD1. The germline V gene has CDR1 SNHLY and CDR2 FYNNEI. There are 17 residues in the CDR3. Trimming took 8 bases from V and 0 from J; bases not matched to a gene: 6. This chain's CDR3 is CASGGTGGVSGANVLTF. CDR3 coding DNA: TGTGCCAGCGGGGGGACAGGGGGAGTCTCTGGGGCCAACGTCCTGACTTTC.

The CDR3 DNA reads TGTGCCAGCAGTGGAGGACACTCCTATGGCTACACCTTC. This translates into CASSGGHSYGYTF. The J gene is TRBJ1-2, the V gene TRBV28, with D perhaps matching TRBD1 (5 bases). The CDR3 is 13 amino acids. Germline values: CDR1 MDHEN, CDR2 SYDVKM. Trimming stripped 5 bases from V and 4 bases from J, with 11 bases between.

This clone was counted only a few times. The chain employs TRBV16 and TRBJ1-2; 8 nucleotides line up with TRBD1. The CDR3 totals 14 residues. Germline values: CDR1 KGHSY, CDR2 FQNENV. Unmatched junction bases numbered 7, after V lost 2 bases and J lost 8 bases. CDR3 DNA sequence: TGTGCCAGCAGCCAAGGGCAGGGGGCAGGCGGCTACACCTTC. It is translated as CASSQGQGAGGYTF.

This clone was counted only a few times. The chain employs TRBV14 and TRBJ2-3; 8 positions agree with TRBD2. J lost 0 bases, V lost 6 bases, and 11 bases had no gene match. The CDR3 is 17 amino acids. In germline, CDR1 is SGHDN, CDR2 FVKESK. The CDR3 region has the DNA TGTGCCAGCAGTCCCCGTCGGGCTAGCGGGAGCACAGATACGCAGTATTTT. It yields the protein CASSPRRASGSTDTQYF.

The chain joins TRBV6-4 to TRBJ1-2; D is perhaps TRBD1 (6 bases). CDR3 length: 14 amino acids. The germline CDR1 and CDR2 sequences are MRHNA and SNTAGT. Trimming left V 3 bases short and J 4 bases short, with 12 bases between. The CDR3 DNA is TGTGCCAGCAGTGAGACAGGTTCGTCCTATGGCTACACCTTC. Translated, it gives CASSETGSSYGYTF.

A single count supports this clone. J is TRBJ1-6 and V is TRBV5-6; maybe TRBD1 (5 bases). Trimming shortened V by 3 bases and J by 7 bases, and 11 bases separated the two germline ends. Germline V gene lookup returns CDR1 SGHDT and CDR2 YYEEEE. The CDR3 has 14 amino acids. CDR3 loop: CASSSGERNSPLHF. The DNA of the CDR3 is TGTGCCAGCAGCTCGGGGGAGCGCAATTCACCCCTCCACTTT.

The V and J genes are TRBV5-1 and TRBJ2-3, with 9 bases identical to TRBD2. The V gene's germline CDR1 is SGHRS and CDR2 YFSETQ. The CDR3 sequence is 17 residues long. V lost 3 bases and J lost 0; bases outside the gene matches: 8. CDR3 nucleotides: TGCGCCAGCAGCTCATTAGCGGGGGCCCCTAGCACAGATACGCAGTATTTT. This translates into CASSSLAGAPSTDTQYF.

This clone was picked up one time. J is TRBJ1-4 and V is TRBV7-6; D is undetermined. The germline CDR1 and CDR2 sequences are SGHVS and FNYEAQ. The CDR3 is made up of 15 amino acids. The V gene lost 1 base and the J gene lost 5 bases, with 11 bases spanning the gap. CDR3 nucleotide sequence: TGTGCCAGCAGCTTAGGTTATACGGCGAATGAAAAACTGTTTTTT. It is translated as CASSLGYTANEKLFF.

The gene calls are TRBV5-8 and TRBJ1-1; 7 bases are shared with TRBD1. Germline V gene sequence: CDR1 SGHTS, CDR2 YDEGEE. This CDR3 contains 15 residues. J lost 3 bases, V lost 3 bases, and 8 bases had no gene match. The CDR3 protein is CASSSRGRRDTEAFF. In nucleotides, the CDR3 is TGTGCCAGCAGCTCGAGGGGGCGCCGGGACACTGAAGCTTTCTTT.

The rearrangement uses TRBV5-4 and TRBJ2-1, with TRBD1 as a possible D gene (6 bases). V shed 3 bases and J shed 1 base, with 17 bases lying between them. CDR1 is SGHNT, CDR2 YYREEE, per germline (reference sequence). The CDR3 has 17 amino acids. CDR3 amino acids: CASSSPSDRLSYNEQFF. The CDR3, as DNA: TGTGCCAGCAGCTCACCAAGTGACAGGCTTTCCTACAATGAGCAGTTCTTC.

The chain is built from TRBV12-3 or TRBV12-4 and TRBJ1-1; D unclear. This CDR3 is 11 amino acids long. The CDR3 bases are TGTGTTAGTTCGGAGGTCACTGAAGCTTTCTTT. This sequence encodes CVSSEVTEAFF.

The gene calls are TRBV7-9 and TRBJ1-1, with no clear D. Between the trimmed V and J ends, which lost 1 base and 1 base, there was a span of 4 bases. CDR1 SEHNR and CDR2 FQNEAQ come from the germline V gene (reference sequence). This CDR3 is built from 13 residues. CDR3 DNA: TGTGCCAGCAGCTTAGACCCGAACACTGAAGCTTTCTTT. It yields the protein CASSLDPNTEAFF.

J is TRBJ2-7 and V is TRBV28; D is perhaps TRBD1 (6 bases). This CDR3 contains 16 residues. V lost 1 base, J lost 5 bases, and 18 bases lay in between. The germline gives CDR1 MDHEN, CDR2 SYDVKM. The CDR3 is CASSLFADRLYHEQYF. The DNA for the CDR3 is TGTGCCAGCAGTTTATTCGCCGACAGGTTGTACCACGAGCAGTACTTC.

The chain recombines TRBV9 with TRBJ1-1, with D unclear. The CDR3 totals 12 residues. Germline CDR1 is SGDLS and CDR2 is YYNGEE. V lost 0 bases, J lost 5 bases, and 5 bases lay in between. The CDR3 protein is CASSVGETEAFF. CDR3 sequence (DNA): TGTGCCAGCAGCGTAGGGGAAACTGAAGCTTTCTTT.

The count of this clone is one. The J gene is TRBJ1-1, the V gene TRBV4-3; D ambiguous. V lost 4 bases, J lost 5 bases, and 11 bases lay in between. The CDR3 consists of 13 residues. Looked up from germline, CDR1 is LGHNA and CDR2 is YSLEER. This CDR3 is CASSPRAMTEAFF. CDR3 sequence (DNA): TGCGCCAGCAGCCCAAGGGCAATGACTGAAGCTTTCTTT.

The chain recombines TRBV27 with TRBJ1-2; tentatively, D is TRBD1 (5 bases). Germline CDR1 reads MNHEY; CDR2 reads SMNVEV (reference sequence). This CDR3 is 15 amino acids long. The V and J ends lost 3 bases and 2 bases respectively, with 13 bases between them. This CDR3 reads CASSFSGQRNYGYTF. The CDR3 DNA is TGTGCCAGCAGTTTTTCCGGACAAAGAAACTATGGCTACACCTTC.

With respect to this clone: This specimen includes other DNA sequences encoding the same CDR3. V gene TRBV5-6 combines with J gene TRBJ2-5; D remains ambiguous. This CDR3 comprises 11 residues. Germline assignment: CDR1 SGHDT and CDR2 YYEEEE. V gave up 1 base and J gave up 2 bases, with 0 bases separating them. Written as DNA, the CDR3 is TGTGCCAGCAGCTTGCAAGAGACCCAGTACTTC. Translated: CASSLQETQYF.

The V gene is TRBV2, the J gene TRBJ1-5; the D gene is possibly TRBD1 (5 bases). The V gene's germline CDR1 is SNHLY and CDR2 FYNNEI. CDR3 length: 14 amino acids. V was pared by 11 bases and J by 6 bases, with 20 bases between. CDR3 sequence (DNA): TGTGCCTCCCACTCCGGGGGGGGAGGTCAGCCCCAGCATTTT. Residues: CASHSGGGGQPQHF.

The chain combines TRBV6-5 with TRBJ1-6, with D possibly TRBD1 on 5 matching bases. Germline-derived CDR1 and CDR2 are MNHEY and SVGAGI. With 7 bases removed from V and 7 bases from J, the gap between germline ends came to 11 bases. This CDR3 has 13 amino acids. DNA of the CDR3: TGTGCCAGCATTACGTACAGGAATTCACCCCTCCACTTT. Translation: CASITYRNSPLHF.

The genes are TRBV15 and TRBJ2-7; no clear D. Germline V gene sequence: CDR1 LNHNV, CDR2 YYDKDF (reference sequence). The CDR3 extends over 16 amino acids. The V end lost 0 bases, the J end lost 5 bases, and 17 bases lay between the germline ends. The DNA of the CDR3 is TGTGCCACCAGCAGAGATCGGGCGGTCTCTAGGGACGAGCAGTACTTC. This codes for CATSRDRAVSRDEQYF. The full variable domain, its missing parts supplied by reference TRBV15 and TRBJ2-7, is DAMVIQNPRYQVTQFGKPVTLSCSQTLNHNVMYWYQQKSSQAPKLLFHYYDKDFNNEADTPDNFQSRRPNTSFCFLDIRSPGLGDTAMYLCATSRDRAVSRDEQYFGPGTRLTVT.

V and J are TRBV6-2 or TRBV6-3 and TRBJ2-1; D remains unclear. CDR3 length equals 12 residues. CDR1 MNHEY and CDR2 SVGEGT come from the germline V gene. The V end was cut by 2 bases, the J end by 6 bases, with 5 bases between. The CDR3 coding sequence is TGTGCCAGCAGTTACATTGGCAATGAGCAGTTCTTC. It is translated as CASSYIGNEQFF.

CDR3 sequence (DNA): TGTGCCAGCAGCATCGTGAGGTACGGGACAGGAAACTATGGCTACACCTTC. This gives the protein CASSIVRYGTGNYGYTF. This rearrangement joins TRBV7-9 to TRBJ1-2; 8 bases fit TRBD1. The germline CDR1 and CDR2 sequences are SEHNR and FQNEAQ (reference sequence). Trimming cost V 5 bases and J 2 bases; bases outside gene matches: 13. The CDR3 has 17 residues. Drawing the rest from reference TRBV7-9 and TRBJ1-2, the complete variable domain is DTGVSQNPRHKITKRGQNVTFRCDPISEHNRLYWYRQTLGQGPEFLTYFQNEAQLEKSRLLSDRFSAERPKGSFSTLEIQRTEQGDSAMYLCASSIVRYGTGNYGYTFGSGTRLTVV.

V and J are TRBV6-5 and TRBJ2-3; D perhaps matches TRBD2 (6 bases). Trimming left V 3 bases short and J 2 bases short, with 12 bases between. Looked up from germline, CDR1 is MNHEY and CDR2 is SVGAGI. The CDR3 runs 15 residues. The CDR3 DNA follows: TGTGCCAGCAGTTATGGGGACTTATACACAGATACGCAGTATTTT. It specifies CASSYGDLYTDTQYF.

The genes are TRBV6-9 and TRBJ1-1; tentatively, D is TRBD1 (5 bases). Trimming cost V 0 bases and J 10 bases, with 12 bases left between them. CDR3 length: 13 amino acids. From germline, CDR1 is MNHGY and CDR2 SVAAGI. The CDR3 is CASSYSWGMGAFF. The CDR3 DNA reads as TGTGCCAGCAGTTATTCTTGGGGGATGGGAGCTTTCTTT.

The rearrangement links TRBV10-3 to TRBJ1-2; possibly TRBD1 for D (5 bases). This CDR3 region has 13 residues. Trimming cost V 3 bases and J 3 bases, with 8 bases left between them. From germline, CDR1 is ENHRY and CDR2 SYGVKD. CDR3: CAISEGEDYGYTF. DNA for the CDR3: TGTGCCATCAGTGAAGGGGAGGACTATGGCTACACCTTC.